This T cell receptor beta chain was found in a study of shared clonotypes between healthy human individuals. Findings and caveats of the study: Generation of non-shared clonotypes was less probable than generation of clonotypes shared by all four donors.

Germline CDR1 reads MNHEY; CDR2 reads SMNVEV (reference sequence). This CDR3 has 13 residues. Trimming stripped 1 base from V and 5 bases from J, with 6 bases between. CD45RO-negative CD8 cells positively selected for CCR7 made up the naive population, which excluded terminally differentiated effector memory CD45RA+ cells. Adults of Caucasian background living in Nashville, Tennessee made up all donors. Per the original methods: ImmunoSEQ gave junction-only sequences without quality scores, so filtering differed. Sequenced by immunoSEQ multiplex PCR; TCRdb stores in-frame clones only, minus some. From that table come the V and J calls and clone size; the DNA was used to work out D and trimming. The data hold under 2,000,000 clones, with about 95% observed a single time. This clone was counted a single time. Its antigen is not known.

The chain employs TRBV27 and TRBJ2-1; D is unclear. This sequence was found in a man younger than 35 in good health. The sequencing sample was made of naive CD8+ T cells sorted from blood. The CDR3, as DNA: TGTGCCAGCAGTTTATTCGTTCACAATGAGCAGTTCTTC. This codes for CASSLFVHNEQFF.